This T cell receptor (beta chain) derives from a study of OX40 agonist ivuxolimab in advanced cancers. Whole-study context: Patients achieving partial responses numbered three: one hepatocellular carcinoma case and two cutaneous melanoma cases.

Samples of blood were obtained at baseline, on cycle 4 day 1, and on cycle 7 day 1. As to this clone: The antigen is not known.

Findings and limits, study-wide: At 0.1 to 3.0 mg/kg and by week 6, clonal expansion occurred in CD4+ and CD8+ blood T cells. Expanded clones belonging to CD8+ T cells outnumbered, on average, those of CD4+.

Sequenced by immunoSEQ multiplex PCR; TCRdb stores in-frame clones only, minus some. The repertoire consists of 70,000 to 75,000 clones, with 88% occurring once and the leading ten covering around 2.8%. This clonotype was sampled from an adult with an advanced solid tumor such as melanoma, head and neck, liver or kidney cancer. Specimen: CD4+ or CD8+ T cells sorted from blood, collected in a trial of the OX40 agonist ivuxolimab.

Written as DNA, the CDR3 is TGCGCCAGCAGTTTTGACAGGGGGGAAGAGACCCAGTACTTC. It translates to CASSFDRGEETQYF. The chain joins TRBV5-1 to TRBJ2-5; 9 positions agree with TRBD1. Germline CDR1 reads SGHRS; CDR2 reads YFSETQ. V lost 5 bases and J lost 3; bases outside the gene matches: 5. This CDR3 spans 14 amino acids.